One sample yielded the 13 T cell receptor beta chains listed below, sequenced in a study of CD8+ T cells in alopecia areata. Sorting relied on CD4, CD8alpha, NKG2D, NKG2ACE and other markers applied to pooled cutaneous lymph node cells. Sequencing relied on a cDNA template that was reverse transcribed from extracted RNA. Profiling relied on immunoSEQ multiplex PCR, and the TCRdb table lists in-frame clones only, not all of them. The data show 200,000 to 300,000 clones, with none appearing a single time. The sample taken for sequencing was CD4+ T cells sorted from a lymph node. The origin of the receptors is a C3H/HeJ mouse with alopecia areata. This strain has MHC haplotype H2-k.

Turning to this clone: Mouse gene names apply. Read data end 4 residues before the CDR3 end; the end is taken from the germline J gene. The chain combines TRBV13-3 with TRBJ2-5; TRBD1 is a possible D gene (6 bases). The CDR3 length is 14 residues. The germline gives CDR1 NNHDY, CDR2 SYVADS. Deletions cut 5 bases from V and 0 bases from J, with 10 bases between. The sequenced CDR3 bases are TGTGCCAGCAGGGTTGACAGGAACCAAGAC. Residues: CASRVDRNQD. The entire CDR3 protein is CASRVDRNQDTQYF.

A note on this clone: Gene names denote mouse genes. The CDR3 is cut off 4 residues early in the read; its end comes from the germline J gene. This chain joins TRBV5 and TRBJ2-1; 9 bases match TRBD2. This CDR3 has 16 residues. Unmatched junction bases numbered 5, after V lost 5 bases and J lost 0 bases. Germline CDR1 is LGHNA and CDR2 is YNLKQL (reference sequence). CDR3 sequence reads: CASSTRLGDNYAEQFF. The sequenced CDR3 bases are TGTGCCAGCAGCACTCGACTGGGGGATAACTATGCT.

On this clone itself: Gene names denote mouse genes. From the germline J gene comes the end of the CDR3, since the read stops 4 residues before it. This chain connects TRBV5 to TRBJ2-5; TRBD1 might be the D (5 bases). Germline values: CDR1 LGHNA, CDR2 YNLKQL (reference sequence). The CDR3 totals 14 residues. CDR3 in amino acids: CASSQQGGEDTQYF. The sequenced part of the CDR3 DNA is TGTGCCAGCAGCCAACAGGGAGGGGAAGAC.

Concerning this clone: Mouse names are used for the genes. The CDR3 loop is CASSQIGTASYEQYF. The CDR3 bases that were read are TGTGCCAGCAGCCAAATCGGGACAGCCTCCTAT. V gene TRBV5 combines with J gene TRBJ2-7; TRBD1 matches at 7 bases. The sequenced fragment ends 4 residues before the CDR3 boundary, so the rest is inferred from the germline J gene. The germline CDR1 and CDR2 sequences are LGHNA and YNLKQL (reference sequence). The J segment lost 0 bases and the V segment lost 2 bases, leaving 4 bases of the junction unmatched. This CDR3 region has 15 residues.

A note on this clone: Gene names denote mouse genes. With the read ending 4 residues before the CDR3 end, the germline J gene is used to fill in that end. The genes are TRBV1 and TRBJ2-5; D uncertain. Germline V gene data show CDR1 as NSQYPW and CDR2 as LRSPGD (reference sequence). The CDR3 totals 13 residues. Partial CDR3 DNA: TGCACCTGCAGTGGTGACTTAAGGGAC. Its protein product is CTCSGDLRD. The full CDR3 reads CTCSGDLRDTQYF.

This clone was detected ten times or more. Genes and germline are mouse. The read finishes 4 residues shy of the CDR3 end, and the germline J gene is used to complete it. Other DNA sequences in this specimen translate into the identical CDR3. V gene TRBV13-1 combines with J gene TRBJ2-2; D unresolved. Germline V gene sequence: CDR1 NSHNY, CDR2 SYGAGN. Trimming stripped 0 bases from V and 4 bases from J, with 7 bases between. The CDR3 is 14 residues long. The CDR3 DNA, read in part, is TGTGCCAGCAGTGATGAGGGTGCCACCGGG. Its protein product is CASSDEGATG. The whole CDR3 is CASSDEGATGQLYF.

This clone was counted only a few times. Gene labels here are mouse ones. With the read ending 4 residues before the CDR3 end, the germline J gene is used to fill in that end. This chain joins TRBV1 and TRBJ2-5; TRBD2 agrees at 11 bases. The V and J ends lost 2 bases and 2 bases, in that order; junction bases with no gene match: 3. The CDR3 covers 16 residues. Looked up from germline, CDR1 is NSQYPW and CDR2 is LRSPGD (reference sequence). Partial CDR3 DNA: TGCACCTGCAGTGCAAGACTGGGGGGGGGCCAAGAC. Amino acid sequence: CTCSARLGGGQD. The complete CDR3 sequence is CTCSARLGGGQDTQYF.

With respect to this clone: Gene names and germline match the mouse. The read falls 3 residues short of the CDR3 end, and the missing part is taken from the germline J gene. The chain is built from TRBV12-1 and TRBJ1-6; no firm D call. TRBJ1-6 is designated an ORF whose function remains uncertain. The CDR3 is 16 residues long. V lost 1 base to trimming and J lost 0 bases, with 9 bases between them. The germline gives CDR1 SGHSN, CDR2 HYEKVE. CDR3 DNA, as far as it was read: TGTGCCAGCTCTCTTATCCCAGATTCCTATAATTCGCCC. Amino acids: CASSLIPDSYNSP. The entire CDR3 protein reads CASSLIPDSYNSPLYF.

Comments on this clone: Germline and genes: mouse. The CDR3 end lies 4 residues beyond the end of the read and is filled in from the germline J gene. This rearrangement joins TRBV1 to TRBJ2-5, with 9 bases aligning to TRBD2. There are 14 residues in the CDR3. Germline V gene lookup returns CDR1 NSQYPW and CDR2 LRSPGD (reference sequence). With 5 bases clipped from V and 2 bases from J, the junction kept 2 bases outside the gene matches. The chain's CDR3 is CTCSNWGAQDTQYF. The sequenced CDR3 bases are TGCACCTGCAGTAACTGGGGGGCCCAAGAC.

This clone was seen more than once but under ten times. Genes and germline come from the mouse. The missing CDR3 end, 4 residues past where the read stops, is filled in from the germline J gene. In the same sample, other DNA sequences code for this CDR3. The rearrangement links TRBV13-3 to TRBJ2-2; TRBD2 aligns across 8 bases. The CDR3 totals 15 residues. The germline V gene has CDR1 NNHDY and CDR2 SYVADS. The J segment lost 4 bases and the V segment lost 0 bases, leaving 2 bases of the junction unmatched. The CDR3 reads CASSDEGGATGQLYF. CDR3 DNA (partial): TGTGCCAGCAGTGATGAAGGGGGGGCCACCGGG.

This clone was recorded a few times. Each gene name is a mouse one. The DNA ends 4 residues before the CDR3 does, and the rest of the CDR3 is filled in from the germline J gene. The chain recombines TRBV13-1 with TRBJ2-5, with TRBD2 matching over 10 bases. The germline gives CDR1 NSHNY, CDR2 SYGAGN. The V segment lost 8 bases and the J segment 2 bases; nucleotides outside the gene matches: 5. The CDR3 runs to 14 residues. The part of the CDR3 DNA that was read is TGTGCCAGTTCGACTGGGGGGCCCCAAGAC. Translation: CASSTGGPQD. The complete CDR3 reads CASSTGGPQDTQYF.

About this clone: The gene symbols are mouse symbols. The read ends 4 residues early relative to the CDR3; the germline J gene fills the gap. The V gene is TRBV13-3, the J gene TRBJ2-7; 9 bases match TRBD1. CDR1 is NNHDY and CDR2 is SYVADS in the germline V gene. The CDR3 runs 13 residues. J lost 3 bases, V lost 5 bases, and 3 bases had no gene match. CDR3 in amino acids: CASSPDRGYEQYF. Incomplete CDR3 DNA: TGTGCCAGCAGCCCGGACAGGGGCTAT.

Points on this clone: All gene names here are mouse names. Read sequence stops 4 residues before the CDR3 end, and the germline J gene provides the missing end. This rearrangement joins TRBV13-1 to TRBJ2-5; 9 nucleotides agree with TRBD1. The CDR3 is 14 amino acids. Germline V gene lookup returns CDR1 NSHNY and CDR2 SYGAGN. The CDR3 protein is CASSLGQGMDTQYF. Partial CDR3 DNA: TGTGCCAGCAGTCTCGGACAGGGGATGGAC.